The present entry profiles one T cell receptor beta chain with its context. Using immunoSEQ multiplex PCR, the repertoire was profiled, and TCRdb retains in-frame clones only, with some absent. The table shows about 69,000 clones, with roughly 86% occurring only once. The data are from a study of blood T cell repertoires in COVID-19. This TCR was recovered from a middle-aged man with COVID-19, enrolled during active disease. The sequenced sample was peripheral blood.

CDR3 DNA sequence: TGTGCCAGCATGGGGAGAGGACTGAACACTGAAGCTTTCTTT. Residues: CASMGRGLNTEAFF. V and J are TRBV27 and TRBJ1-1, with D uncertain. V was cut by 7 bases and J by 0 bases, with 12 bases left in between. Germline-derived CDR1 and CDR2 are MNHEY and SMNVEV (reference sequence). The CDR3 is made up of 14 amino acids.